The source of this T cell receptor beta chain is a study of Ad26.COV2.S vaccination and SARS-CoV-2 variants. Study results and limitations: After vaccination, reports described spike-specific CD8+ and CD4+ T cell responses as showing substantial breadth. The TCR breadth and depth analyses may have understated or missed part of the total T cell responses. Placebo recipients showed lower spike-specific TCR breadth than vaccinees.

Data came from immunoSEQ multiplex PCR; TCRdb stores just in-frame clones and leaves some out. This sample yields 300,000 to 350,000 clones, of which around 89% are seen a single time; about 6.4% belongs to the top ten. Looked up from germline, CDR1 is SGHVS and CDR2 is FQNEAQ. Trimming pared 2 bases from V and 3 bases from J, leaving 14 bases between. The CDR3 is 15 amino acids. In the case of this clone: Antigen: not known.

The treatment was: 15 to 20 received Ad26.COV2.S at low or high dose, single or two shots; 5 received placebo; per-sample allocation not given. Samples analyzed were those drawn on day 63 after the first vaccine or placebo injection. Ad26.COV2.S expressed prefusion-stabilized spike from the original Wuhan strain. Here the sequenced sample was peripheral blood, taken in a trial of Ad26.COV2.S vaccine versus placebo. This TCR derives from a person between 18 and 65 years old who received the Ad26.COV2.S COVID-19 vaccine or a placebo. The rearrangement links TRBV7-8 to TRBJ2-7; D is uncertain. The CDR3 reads CASSLLTERIYEQYF. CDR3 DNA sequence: TGTGCCAGCAGCTTACTAACTGAACGGATCTACGAGCAGTACTTC.